This T cell receptor (beta chain) came from a study of T cell repertoires in cytomegalovirus infection (dated by TCRdb to between 2018 and 2021). Broadly, across the study: Peptide stimulations targeted recently identified HLA-C-restricted CMV epitopes, whose presentation resists viral immunomodulation, together with well-studied HLA-B-restricted epitopes. Donor HLA type was relevant to the analysis, as public TCR beta signatures indicated carriage of CMV infection together with the matching HLA type. Results and caveats for the whole study, not just this receptor: The ex vivo response was dominated by HLA-C-restricted CMV-specific TCR beta clonotypes, which also provided the single most frequent clonotype in two of eight donors. Carriers of CMV infection plus the relevant HLA type were discriminated by the cumulative frequency of public TCR beta family members in the study cohort and in an independent 352-donor cohort.

Per the publication, the treatment or condition label means: in vitro stimulation with specific CMV peptide epitopes to enrich CMV-specific T cells. The germline V gene (reference sequence) supplies CDR1 MNHEY and CDR2 SMNVEV. Trimming takes 3 bases from V and 8 bases from J, and the germline ends sit 22 bases apart. Counted from cysteine to phenylalanine, this CDR3 has 16 amino acids. Only the CDR3 portion is preserved as DNA: 48 bases, with reading frame beginning at the first base. As concerns this clonotype: There is no known antigen for this receptor. Base qualities are not provided; no much larger clone lies one nucleotide away.

The sample was run on an Illumina HiSeq 1500. TCRdb reworked the public reads: Q25 trimming with fastp, MiXCR clone assembly, productive beta chains retained. Rows with one shared CDR3 protein collapse into an entry with the most common genes and DNA. Counted in this sample were fewer than 1,000,000 distinct CDR3 sequences; roughly 30% of them appeared once. The ten largest clones capture 11% to 15% of the sample. The TCR originated in a human donor in good health (CMV status not recorded). Some clones in this sample may be carry-over from other donors' samples. This sequence uses TRBV27 and TRBJ1-2; TRBD1 is possibly the D segment (5 matching bases). Sequenced material: cultured CD8+ T cells from PBMCs, taken from culture after CMV antigen stimulation. The CDR3 region has the sequence CASSFSRGGTGGGYTF. The DNA sequence is given as TGTGCCAGCAGTTTTTCTCGAGGAGGGACTGGGGGAGGCTACACCTTC.